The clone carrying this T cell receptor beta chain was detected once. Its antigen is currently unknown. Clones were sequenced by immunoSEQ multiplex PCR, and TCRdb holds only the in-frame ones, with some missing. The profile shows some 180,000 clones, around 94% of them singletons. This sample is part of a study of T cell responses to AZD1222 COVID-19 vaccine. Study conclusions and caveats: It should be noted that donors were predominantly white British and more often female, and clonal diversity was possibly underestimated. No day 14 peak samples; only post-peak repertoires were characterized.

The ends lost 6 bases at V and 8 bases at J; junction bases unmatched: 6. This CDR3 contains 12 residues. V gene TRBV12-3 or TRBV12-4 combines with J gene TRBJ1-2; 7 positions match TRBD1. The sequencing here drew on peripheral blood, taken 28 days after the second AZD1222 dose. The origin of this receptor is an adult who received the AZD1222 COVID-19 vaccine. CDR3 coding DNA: TGTGCCAGCAGCCTGACAGGGTTGGGCTACACCTTC. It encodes CASSLTGLGYTF.